This TCR beta chain was sequenced during a study of vaccination and CD4 T cells after COVID-19. This CDR3 contains 14 residues. Germline CDR1 and CDR2: SGHTA and FQGNSA. V gave up 7 bases and J gave up 5 bases, with 16 bases separating them. Details on this clonotype: Its target is unknown.

The sample's treatment: approximately 9-day PBMC culture with coronavirus spike peptide pools or control peptides (ViraFEST assay). An Oncomine TCR Beta short-read assay was used to sequence the DNA from cultured CD4+ T cells. TCRdb re-analysed the PCR reads in MiXCR, keeping a single row per CDR3 protein. In the table there are around 7,000 distinct CDR3 sequences, more than 60% of which are singletons. The sample was CD4+ T cells from blood, cultured in vitro. The chain combines TRBV7-2 with TRBJ2-3, with a tentative D call TRBD1 (6 bases). This clonotype originated in a human donor who had recovered from COVID-19. CDR3 loop: CASTTGGFRDTQYF. DNA of the CDR3: TGTGCCAGCACGACAGGAGGCTTTAGAGATACGCAGTATTTT.